This T cell receptor beta chain is from a study of T cells in Graves' hyperthyroidism and ophthalmopathy. Study-wide results and limits: Most clonotypes expanded in the thyroid (above 0.001) were also present in blood. The model predicted ophthalmopathy a median roughly 6.5 months before onset.

Uncontrolled infection, other autoimmune disease, pregnancy or lactation led to exclusion. Orbital computed tomography, thyroid ultrasound, serum thyroxine and TRAb, and clinical symptoms together informed the diagnoses. The V segment lost 0 bases and the J segment 6 bases; nucleotides outside the gene matches: 10. This CDR3 has 16 amino acids. Per the germline V gene, CDR1 is SGHVS and CDR2 is FNYEAQ. Comments on this clonotype: Its antigen is as yet unknown.

The investigators amplified TCR beta CDR3 regions from RNA transcripts. With the HTBI primer set, the TCR CDR3 went through a first round of RT-PCR. MiXCR was run by TCRdb on the multiplex PCR reads, yielding one entry per CDR3 protein. The data contain 75,000 to 100,000 distinct CDR3 sequences, approximately 40% of them singletons. The chain employs TRBV7-6 and TRBJ2-5, with TRBD2 matching 7 bases. This clonotype was sampled from a woman in her twenties or thirties with Graves' hyperthyroidism. Sequenced sample: peripheral blood or thyroid tissue (not recorded which). The CDR3 region is CASSLAYPGGVKTQYF. The CDR3 DNA reads TGTGCCAGCAGCTTAGCGTATCCGGGAGGTGTGAAGACCCAGTACTTC.